This TCR beta chain was sequenced during a study of spatial heterogeneity in lung cancer. For the study at large: Alpha-chain sequences were consistently detected in smaller numbers than beta-chain sequences.

Study results and limitations: Tumoral mutation counts were tracked by counts of expanded intratumoral alpha and beta TCRs. The recorded estimate of tumor T cell coverage is approximately 7% for alpha chains and more than 11% for beta chains.

By share, this clonotype counts as medium-sized. Its antigen is as yet unknown. TCRdb reprocessed the 5' RACE reads with MiXCR, giving one entry per CDR3 protein. The data hold around 18,000 distinct CDR3 sequences, with about 6% observed a single time. Sample time point: sample taken at primary tumor resection. The donor population consisted of under 75 patients with untreated, early-stage non-small cell lung cancer. CDR3 length equals 15 residues. CDR1 is MDHEN, CDR2 SYDVKM, per germline. With V trimmed by 3 bases and J by 3 bases, 3 bases remained unmatched. This sequence originates from a female donor with early-stage non-small cell lung cancer. This sequence joins TRBV28 and TRBJ2-5, with 11 nucleotides matching TRBD2. The sample was lung tumor tissue, taken at surgery. In nucleotides, the CDR3 is TGTGCCAGCAGTTTCCGACTAGCGGGAAAAGAGACCCAGTACTTC. Its protein is CASSFRLAGKETQYF.